This T cell receptor beta chain originates from a study of blood T cell repertoires in COVID-19. This CDR3 is built from 14 residues. V lost 7 bases to trimming and J lost 3 bases, with 15 bases between them. The germline V gene has CDR1 MNHEY and CDR2 SVGAGI. Method: immunoSEQ multiplex PCR; TCRdb's copy keeps in-frame clones and lacks some. The sample has hundreds of thousands of clones; about 80% are singletons. This TCR derives from a man in his thirties or forties with acute COVID-19. This chain connects TRBV6-5 to TRBJ1-2; D is perhaps TRBD1 (5 bases). The sample taken for sequencing was PBMCs or T cells enriched from blood (not recorded which). CDR3 in DNA: TGTGCCAGCACCTCCGGGGGGGGGTACTATGGCTACACCTTC. It encodes CASTSGGGYYGYTF.